This T cell receptor (beta chain) was captured in a study of blood T cells in healthy people across ages. With a J-beta primer mix and a sample-barcoded 5' primer, a second PCR ran about 6 to 11 cycles. One entry per CDR3 protein, called by TCRdb with MiXCR from the 5' RACE reads. The table includes 550,000 to 600,000 distinct CDR3 sequences, about 25% detected once. CDR1 and CDR2 (germline): LGHNA, YSLEER. V dropped 1 base and J dropped 1; count of bases not matched to a gene: 2. CDR3 length: 15 amino acids. This clonotype occurred a few times. The sequence came from an older woman in good health. The sample taken for sequencing was blood. The V call is TRBV4-3, the J call TRBJ2-5; 8 bases match TRBD1. The CDR3 is CASSQGTGTQETQYF. CDR3 nucleotides: TGCGCCAGCAGCCAAGGGACAGGGACCCAAGAGACCCAGTACTTC.